This TCR beta chain was sequenced for a study of cytomegalovirus exposure and HLA in healthy donors. As for the study in general: The same platform was used for the roughly 120 validation repertoires as for the roughly 700 first-cohort repertoires, as reported in a later analysis. Study-level findings and limits: The study flagged roughly 160 TCR beta chains as cytomegalovirus-associated.

This clone was seen just once. Antigen specificity is unknown. This CDR3 comprises 13 residues. V was clipped by 0 bases and J by 4 bases, with 7 bases between them. CDR1 is SGDLS and CDR2 is YYNGEE in the germline V gene. Clones were read by immunoSEQ multiplex PCR, and TCRdb kept only the in-frame ones, dropping some. The table has under 400,000 clones, nearly 90% seen once; the top ten hold more than 0.95%. The sample taken for sequencing was PBMCs. This receptor was identified in a man aged 25-40 years in good health and CMV-seronegative. The V gene is TRBV9, the J gene TRBJ2-5, with D possibly matching TRBD1 (5 bases). CDR3 in amino acids: CASSVEGAETQYF. The CDR3 DNA follows: TGTGCCAGCAGCGTAGAAGGGGCAGAGACCCAGTACTTC.